One and the same sample provided the 10 T cell receptor beta chains below, sequenced in a study of shared clonotypes between healthy human individuals. The naive CD8 population came from CD45RO-negative cells selected for CCR7, without terminally differentiated effector memory CD45RA+ cells. Profiled with immunoSEQ multiplex PCR; TCRdb holds only in-frame clones, not every one. This repertoire shows about 2.1 million clones, around 95% found once; its top ten account for about 1.7%. Sequencing was carried out using naive CD8+ T cells from PBMCs. These TCRs come from a man aged 18-30 years in good health. Some clones in this sample may be carry-over from other donors' samples.

This chain uses TRBV9 with TRBJ1-1; possibly TRBD1 for D (6 bases). Germline-derived CDR1 and CDR2 are SGDLS and YYNGEE. The V end lost 0 bases, the J end lost 0 bases, and 15 bases lay between the germline ends. This CDR3 is built from 17 residues. The CDR3 protein is CASSVAYDRLMNTEAFF. CDR3 coding DNA: TGTGCCAGCAGCGTAGCTTATGACAGGCTCATGAACACTGAAGCTTTCTTT.

The chain is built from TRBV6-6 and TRBJ2-4; D perhaps matches TRBD2 (7 bases). The germline V and J ends were trimmed by 6 bases and 7 bases, with 16 bases remaining between them. CDR1 is MNHNY and CDR2 is SVGAGI in the germline V gene (reference sequence). CDR3 length: 14 amino acids. In nucleotides, the CDR3 is TGTGCCAGCAGGGGCATCGGGGGGCTCAACATTCAGTACTTC. It codes for CASRGIGGLNIQYF.

On this clone itself: At one of its ends the junction is not consistent with the germline gene, which may arise from a read error. The CDR3 DNA reads TGCGCCAGCAGTGAACAGCTCGGGCGAGCCCGACATTTT. This gives the protein CASSEQLGRARHF. This chain uses TRBV10-2 with TRBJ1-4; D gene ambiguous. The CDR3 sequence is 13 residues long. Germline CDR1 WSHSY, CDR2 SAAADI.

The chain carries TRBV27 and TRBJ1-1, with TRBD1 as a possible D gene (5 bases). Trimming cost V 1 base and J 4 bases, with 25 bases left between them. The CDR3 is made up of 19 amino acids. Germline V gives CDR1 MNHEY, CDR2 SMNVEV (reference sequence). Here the CDR3 DNA reads TGTGCCAGCAGTTTATTAGCCGCCTATGGGAAAGGGGTGGGCACTGAAGCTTTCTTT. As protein: CASSLLAAYGKGVGTEAFF.

This chain uses TRBV28 with TRBJ2-7, with TRBD1 matching 12 bases. This CDR3 has 16 amino acids. The germline V gene has CDR1 MDHEN and CDR2 SYDVKM. Unmatched junction bases numbered 11, after V lost 5 bases and J lost 6 bases. The CDR3 sequence: CASSPRLGTGGAEQYF. The CDR3 DNA is TGTGCCAGCAGTCCCCGTTTGGGGACAGGGGGCGCCGAGCAGTACTTC. Variable domain in full (rest from reference TRBV28 and TRBJ2-7): DVKVTQSSRYLVKRTGEKVFLECVQDMDHENMFWYRQDPGLGLRLIYFSYDVKMKEKGDIPEGYSVSREKKERFSLILESASTNQTSMYLCASSPRLGTGGAEQYFGPGTRLTVT.

V usage is TRBV28 and J usage is TRBJ1-2; 9 nucleotides line up with TRBD1. Germline-derived CDR1 and CDR2 are MDHEN and SYDVKM. With V trimmed by 5 bases and J by 1 base, 8 bases remained unmatched. CDR3 length equals 16 residues. CDR3 nucleotides: TGTGCCAGCAGTCCCGCCCGGGACAGGGTTAACTATGGCTACACCTTC. It specifies CASSPARDRVNYGYTF.

The chain couples TRBV19 to TRBJ2-1, with no clear D. The CDR3 totals 11 residues. CDR1 and CDR2 from the germline V gene are LNHDA and SQIVND (reference sequence). Trimming stripped 6 bases from V and 10 bases from J, with 10 bases between. The CDR3 loop reads CASSRWEEQFF. In nucleotides, the CDR3 is TGTGCCAGTAGCCGGTGGGAAGAGCAGTTCTTC. The entire variable domain, with the rest obtained from reference TRBV19 and TRBJ2-1, is as follows: DGGITQSPKYLFRKEGQNVTLSCEQNLNHDAMYWYRQDPGQGLRLIYYSQIVNDFQKGDIAEGYSVSREKKESFPLTVTSAQKNPTAFYLCASSRWEEQFFGPGTRLTVL.

This chain links TRBV27 with TRBJ2-1; D might be TRBD1 (6 bases). Germline assignment: CDR1 MNHEY and CDR2 SMNVEV (reference sequence). This CDR3 is 13 amino acids long. Trimming pared 2 bases from V and 6 bases from J, leaving 8 bases between. CDR3: CASSLRGINEQFF. CDR3 in DNA: TGTGCCAGCAGTTTAAGGGGGATCAATGAGCAGTTCTTC.

V is TRBV13 and J is TRBJ1-2; D perhaps matches TRBD1 (5 bases). This CDR3 is 12 amino acids long. Looked up from germline, CDR1 is PRHDT and CDR2 is FYEKMQ (reference sequence). The germline V and J ends were trimmed by 2 bases and 8 bases, with 9 bases remaining between them. CDR3 in amino acids: CASSLKGSGYTF. The CDR3 region has the DNA TGTGCCAGCAGCTTAAAGGGGTCGGGCTACACCTTC.

The chain links TRBV29-1 to TRBJ2-7; D may be TRBD1 (6 bases). The CDR3 sequence is 16 residues long. V gave up 2 bases and J gave up 0 bases, with 17 bases separating them. Germline lookup yields CDR1 SQVTM and CDR2 ANQGSEA. DNA of the CDR3: TGCAGCGTTGAATACCGGGCAGCAGGGGCCTCCTACGAGCAGTACTTC. Translated, it gives CSVEYRAAGASYEQYF.